Sequencing of this T cell receptor beta chain was carried out in a study of immune evolution from preneoplasia to lung adenocarcinoma. For this clone: The antigen remains undetermined.

Trimming stripped 3 bases from V and 7 bases from J, with 11 bases between. The CDR3 is 13 amino acids. CDR1 is SGDLS, CDR2 YYNGEE, per germline. Points from the study as a whole: Top clone frequencies peaked in normal lung, apparently declining through invasive adenocarcinoma. Later-stage lesions appeared to have more T cells, more diversity, less clonality.

Each case's diagnosis was confirmed by two pathologists on H&E. Clones were read by immunoSEQ multiplex PCR, and TCRdb kept only the in-frame ones, dropping some. The data show about 5,000 clones, with around 81% seen just once and roughly 22% held by the top ten. The source of this sequence is a donor aged 70 or older with lung adenocarcinoma. V is TRBV9 and J is TRBJ1-5; the D is unclear. The sequenced sample consisted of FFPE adjacent normal lung tissue. The CDR3 DNA sequence: TGTGCCAGCAGCGCCGACGATCGCCAGCCCCAGCATTTT. Translating it yields CASSADDRQPQHF.